This TCR beta chain appears in the sequencing data of a study of OX40 agonist ivuxolimab in advanced cancers. About the full investigation: The costimulatory receptor OX40 (CD134) was targeted by ivuxolimab, a fully human IgG2 agonistic monoclonal antibody. Patients were allowed to have had prior anti-PD-1, anti-PD-L1 or anti-CTLA-4 therapy, and approximately 40% of the dose-escalation patients had previously received checkpoint inhibitors. Peripheral TCRbeta sequencing aimed to test whether ivuxolimab altered TCR sequence diversity and caused clonal T-cell expansion. Intravenous ivuxolimab was administered to patients every 2 weeks at six dose levels: 0.01, 0.1, 0.3, 1.5, 3 and 10 mg/kg. Of the roughly 50 dose-escalation patients, hepatocellular carcinoma was present in 19, melanoma in approximately 15, renal cell carcinoma in 9 and head and neck cancer in 9. The monotherapy dose-escalation portion (N of about 47 patients) of the phase I ivuxolimab trial is reported in the paper. A male proportion of 70% to 90% and a mean age of approximately 60 years, ranging from about 23 to 90, were recorded for the dose-escalation cohort. Partial responses were achieved by three dose-escalation patients, of whom one had hepatocellular carcinoma and two had cutaneous melanoma.

Patients with a history of autoimmune disease or receiving systemic immunosuppression were excluded from the trial. Peripheral blood for TCR sequencing was collected from all dose cohorts at baseline, on cycle 4 day 1, and on cycle 7 day 1. The samples were taken from a phase I, first-in-human, multicenter, open-label dose-escalation trial of ivuxolimab. Adults with locally advanced or metastatic melanoma, renal cell, hepatocellular, or head and neck squamous cell carcinoma were enrolled in the trial. Before TCR sequencing, CD4+ T cells and CD8+ T cells were sorted from peripheral blood as separate populations. CDR1 and CDR2 were assigned from the germline V gene (reference sequence) as MNHEY and SMNVEV. At the junction V is shortened by 5 bases and J by 0 bases; bases outside the gene matches: 3. The CDR3 starts with the cysteine, ends with the phenylalanine, and has 14 residues. The sequence is cut down to CDR3 DNA, 42 bases in frame from base 1.

Points the paper makes about the study in general: Antigen specificity was not determined for the clonally expanded peripheral T cells. Low levels of normalized T-cell clonal expansion were also seen in some patients who did not respond. At doses of 0.1 to 3.0 mg/kg, clonal expansion of both CD4+ and CD8+ blood T cells was observed from baseline to week 6. Partial responders in the 0.1-3.0 mg/kg groups had among the lowest normalized peripheral clonal expansion, especially among CD8+ T cells. After ivuxolimab, expanded clones were on average more numerous among CD8+ T cells than among CD4+ T cells.

Genomic DNA was isolated from the sorted cells so that the TCRbeta CDR3 region could be sequenced. The immunoSEQ Assay was used to sequence the TCRbeta CDR3 regions. The table comes from immuneACCESS by way of TCRdb, which keeps in-frame sequences with V and J called. Part of the clones is missing from these tables; in studies checked, under half for an unresolved V gene and the rest for unknown reasons. This sample lists 50,000 to 75,000 clones; just under 90% were detected once. The ten largest clones capture roughly 1.8% of the sample. With respect to this clone: What this receptor recognizes is not known. Per-nucleotide qualities are absent, and no much larger clonotype sits a single base away.

The origin of this receptor is an adult with an advanced solid tumor such as melanoma, head and neck, liver or kidney cancer. This sequence uses TRBV27 and TRBJ1-1; 7 nucleotides in the junction match TRBD1. The source was CD4+ or CD8+ T cells sorted from blood, collected in a trial of the OX40 agonist ivuxolimab. The CDR3 corresponds to CASSVTGMNTEAFF. Here is the DNA: TGTGCCAGCAGTGTGACAGGGATGAACACTGAAGCTTTCTTT.